The 8 T cell receptor gamma chains presented below share a single source sample, sequenced in a study of γδ T cells in repeated Plasmodium falciparum infection. Gammadelta T cells were flow-sorted from PBMC into Vgamma9/Vdelta2+ and Vdelta2-negative populations for bulk analysis. TCRdb reanalysed the multiplex PCR reads with CATT. Among 20,000 to 30,000 gamma-chain clones listed, over 2.5% were seen once. Input material: gamma-delta T cells from blood. The receptors shown here come from a pool of human donors (malaria-infected and uninfected, not separated).

This clone was seen repeatedly, ten times or more. The chain recombines TRGV2 with TRGJP2. The CDR3 runs 15 residues. V dropped 1 base and J dropped 2; count of bases not matched to a gene: 4. CDR1 and CDR2 (germline): EGSNGY, YDSYNSKV. In DNA, the CDR3 is TGTGCCACCTGGGACGGCGGAAGTAGTGATTGGATCAAGACGTTT. It encodes CATWDGGSSDWIKTF.

This clone was seen many times. This sequence joins TRGV5 and TRGJ1 or TRGJ2. There are 14 residues in the CDR3. Germline CDR1 VINAFY, CDR2 YDVSNSKD. With V trimmed by 3 bases and J by 0 bases, 5 bases remained unmatched. The CDR3 DNA follows: TGTGCCACCTGGGACGCTGGGAATTATTATAAGAAACTCTTT. Encoded protein: CATWDAGNYYKKLF.

A remark on this clone: TCRdb records a much larger clone's protein for this DNA, with a difference at residue 9 that likely arises from a read error; the protein given is the translation of the DNA. The chain joins TRGV9 to TRGJ1 or TRGJ2. The J gene, not given by TCRdb, was assigned here from a germline match of the nucleotide sequence. The germline V gene encodes CDR1 GITISATS and CDR2 ISYDGTV (reference sequence). This CDR3 spans 13 amino acids. V was pared by 0 bases and J by 8 bases, with 7 bases of the junction left unmatched. This CDR3 reads CALWEVYCHKKLF. The CDR3 region has the DNA TGTGCCTTGTGGGAGGTGTACTGTCATAAGAAACTCTTT.

Concerning this clone: A far bigger clonotype differs at one base, so this is likely a read error. The V and J genes are TRGV2 and TRGJ1 or TRGJ2. The CDR3 sequence is 15 residues long. The germline gives CDR1 EGSNGY, CDR2 YDSYNSKV. The chain's CDR3 is CATWDGHHGDYKKLF. CDR3 DNA: TGCGCCACCTGGGACGGGCACCATGGAGATTATAAGAAACTCTTT.

The V and J genes are TRGV2 and TRGJ1 or TRGJ2. Here the J gene came from matching the DNA to germline, since TCRdb omits it. There are 16 residues in the CDR3. Germline CDR1 is EGSNGY and CDR2 is YDSYNSKV. Trimming removed 6 bases from V and 1 base from J; junction bases left unmatched: 15. The CDR3 DNA reads TGTGCCACCTGGACGGATCTATCTGGAAATTATTATAAGAAACTCTTT. It yields the protein CATWTDLSGNYYKKLF.

The V and J genes are TRGV9 and TRGJP. The J gene comes from matching the DNA to germline here; TCRdb lacks it. V gave up 0 bases and J gave up 10 bases; unmatched junction bases: 12. This CDR3 is 18 amino acids long. CDR1 and CDR2 (germline): GITISATS, ISYDGTV (reference sequence). CDR3 coding DNA: TGTGCCTTGTGGGAGGTGCAGTCTACGAGTTTGGGCAAAAAAATCAAGGTATTT. Translated, it gives CALWEVQSTSLGKKIKVF.

This clone has at least ten counts. The chain uses TRGV9 and TRGJ1 or TRGJ2. The J gene, absent from TCRdb, was called here by matching the DNA to germline. CDR3 length: 14 amino acids. With V trimmed by 3 bases and J by 6 bases, 11 bases remained unmatched. Germline CDR1 reads GITISATS; CDR2 reads ISYDGTV (reference sequence). The CDR3 is CALWERMKCYKKLF. Written as DNA, the CDR3 is TGTGCCTTGTGGGAGCGAATGAAGTGTTATAAGAAACTCTTT.

Ten or more counts support this clone. The protein that TCRdb holds for this DNA derives from a much larger clone and differs from the translated DNA at residues 5 and 8, which likely indicates a read error; the protein shown here is translated from the DNA. This chain connects TRGV4 to TRGJ1 or TRGJ2. TCRdb records no J gene; here it was assigned by comparing the DNA to germline. Germline CDR1 is EGSTGY and CDR2 is YDSYTSSV. The CDR3 length is 12 residues. CDR3 sequence reads: CATWDPYCKKLF. CDR3 DNA: TGTGCCACCTGGGACCCTTATTGTAAGAAACTCTTT.